This T cell receptor beta chain comes out of a study of blood T cells in healthy people across ages. V lost 3 bases and J lost 2; bases outside the gene matches: 5. Germline assignment: CDR1 DFQATT and CDR2 SNEGSKA (reference sequence). The CDR3 is 14 residues long. Through a sample-barcoded 5' primer and a J-beta primer mix, a second PCR was run for roughly 6 to 12 cycles. Via MiXCR, TCRdb re-called the 5' RACE reads, giving one row per CDR3 protein. The sample holds 550,000 to 750,000 distinct CDR3 sequences, roughly 20% seen once. Material: blood. The source is a man aged 70 or older in good health. The V call is TRBV20-1, the J call TRBJ2-7; 9 bases fit TRBD2. CDR3 protein: CSARRREGTYEQYF. CDR3 DNA: TGCAGTGCTAGGAGGCGGGAGGGAACCTACGAGCAGTACTTC.